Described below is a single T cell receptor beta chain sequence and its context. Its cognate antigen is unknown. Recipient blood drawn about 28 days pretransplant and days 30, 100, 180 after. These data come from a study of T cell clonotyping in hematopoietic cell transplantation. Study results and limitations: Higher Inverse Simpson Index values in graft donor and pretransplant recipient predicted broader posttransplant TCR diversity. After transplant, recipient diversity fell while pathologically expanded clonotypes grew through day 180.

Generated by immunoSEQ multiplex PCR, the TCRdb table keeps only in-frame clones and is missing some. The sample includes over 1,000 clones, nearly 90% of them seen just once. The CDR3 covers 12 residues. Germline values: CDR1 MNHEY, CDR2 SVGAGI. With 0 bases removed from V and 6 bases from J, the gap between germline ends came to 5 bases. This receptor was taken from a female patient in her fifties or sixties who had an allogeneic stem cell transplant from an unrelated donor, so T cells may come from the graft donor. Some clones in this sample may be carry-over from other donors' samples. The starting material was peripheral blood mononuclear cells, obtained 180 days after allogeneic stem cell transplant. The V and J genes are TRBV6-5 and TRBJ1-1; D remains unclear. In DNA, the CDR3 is TGTGCCAGCAGTTACTCCGGAGCTGAAGCTTTCTTT. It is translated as CASSYSGAEAFF.